The 29 T cell receptor beta chains given below trace back to one sample, sequenced in a study of blood T cell repertoires in COVID-19. Profiled with immunoSEQ multiplex PCR; TCRdb holds only in-frame clones, not every one. The data show more than 250,000 clones, 80% to 90% seen once. Sequences were obtained from PBMCs or T cells enriched from blood (not recorded which). Source of these receptors: a man in his thirties or forties who had recovered from COVID-19.

The chain joins TRBV27 to TRBJ1-3; D is unclear. Germline lookup yields CDR1 MNHEY and CDR2 SMNVEV (reference sequence). V shed 8 bases and J shed 0 bases, with 11 bases lying between them. The CDR3 has 14 amino acids. CDR3 loop: CASGLGSSGNTIYF. Written as DNA, the CDR3 is TGTGCCAGCGGCCTGGGGAGCTCTGGAAACACCATATATTTT.

The J gene is TRBJ2-7, the V gene TRBV5-1, with 10 bases lining up with TRBD1. Looked up from germline, CDR1 is SGHRS and CDR2 is YFSETQ. The CDR3 is 14 residues long. With 3 bases clipped from V and 5 bases from J, the junction kept 5 bases outside the gene matches. The CDR3: CASSSGQGGHEQYF. DNA of the CDR3: TGCGCCAGCAGCTCCGGACAGGGGGGGCACGAGCAGTACTTC.

This chain links TRBV20-1 with TRBJ2-5; tentatively, D is TRBD2 (5 bases). Trimming took off 5 bases at V and 8 bases at J, with 12 bases between the two ends. The CDR3 loop spans 11 amino acids. The germline gives CDR1 DFQATT, CDR2 SNEGSKA (reference sequence). This CDR3 reads CSAPRELTQYF. As DNA, the CDR3 is TGCAGTGCTCCAAGGGAGCTAACCCAGTACTTC.

The rearrangement links TRBV4-3 to TRBJ1-2; TRBD1 is a possible D gene (5 bases). V lost 2 bases to trimming and J lost 2 bases, with 9 bases between them. The germline CDR1 and CDR2 sequences are LGHNA and YSLEER. The CDR3 extends over 14 amino acids. The CDR3 spells CASSQQTVNYGYTF. CDR3 bases: TGCGCCAGCAGCCAACAGACAGTGAACTATGGCTACACCTTC.

The rearrangement links TRBV19 to TRBJ1-2; a weak D match, TRBD1 (5 bases). The V end lost 7 bases, the J end lost 1 base, and 13 bases lay between the germline ends. Germline assignment: CDR1 LNHDA and CDR2 SQIVND (reference sequence). CDR3 length: 14 amino acids. The CDR3 coding sequence is TGTGCCAGTAATCCGGGACTGCTTAACTATGGCTACACCTTC. This gives the protein CASNPGLLNYGYTF.

The rearrangement uses TRBV5-4 and TRBJ1-3; weak D call: TRBD1 (6 bases). The length of the CDR3 is 16 residues. Germline values: CDR1 SGHNT, CDR2 YYREEE (reference sequence). Trimming removed 3 bases at V and 0 bases at J, with 13 bases between. As DNA, the CDR3 is TGTGCCAGCAGCTCCGGGACAAAGAACTCTGGAAACACCATATATTTT. Translation: CASSSGTKNSGNTIYF.

The J gene is TRBJ2-3, the V gene TRBV5-6; D is possibly TRBD2 (6 bases). The germline V and J ends were trimmed by 5 bases and 2 bases, with 18 bases remaining between them. Germline V gene data show CDR1 as SGHDT and CDR2 as YYEEEE. The CDR3 extends over 16 amino acids. The DNA for the CDR3 is TGTGCCAGCAGTCTGCCGGGGACTTCTATCACAGATACGCAGTATTTT. It translates to CASSLPGTSITDTQYF. Variable domain in full (rest from reference TRBV5-6 and TRBJ2-3): DAGVTQSPTHLIKTRGQQVTLRCSPKSGHDTVSWYQQALGQGPQFIFQYYEEEERQRGNFPDRFSGHQFPNYSSELNVNALLLGDSALYLCASSLPGTSITDTQYFGPGTRLTVL.

V gene TRBV21-1 combines with J gene TRBJ1-5; the table's D gene call, TRBD1, was not cross checked with the DNA. TRBV21-1 is tagged as a pseudogene. This CDR3 has 15 residues. For the CDR3, the DNA is TGTGCCAGCAGCATAGAACAGGGCTGCAATCAGCCCCAGCATTTT. Encoded protein: CASSIEQGCNQPQHF.

The V gene is TRBV10-3, the J gene TRBJ1-4; TRBD1 aligns across 12 bases. CDR1 and CDR2 (germline): ENHRY, SYGVKD. This CDR3 is 18 amino acids long. Trimming cost V 2 bases and J 3 bases; bases outside gene matches: 7. CDR3 sequence: CAISEAPGQGAANEKLFF. The CDR3 DNA reads as TGTGCCATCAGTGAGGCACCGGGACAGGGGGCAGCTAATGAAAAACTGTTTTTT.

V usage is TRBV7-9 and J usage is TRBJ2-1; 8 nucleotides match TRBD2. The germline CDR1 and CDR2 sequences are SEHNR and FQNEAQ (reference sequence). The ends lost 0 bases at V and 2 bases at J; junction bases unmatched: 3. This CDR3 is 16 amino acids long. DNA for the CDR3: TGTGCCAGCAGCTTAGCGGCGGGGGGACCCTACAATGAGCAGTTCTTC. Translating it yields CASSLAAGGPYNEQFF.

The sample holds one count of this clone. As DNA, the CDR3 is TGTGCCAGCAGCCCGATCAGGACAGGGCGAGAGACCCAGTACTTC. It encodes CASSPIRTGRETQYF. The J gene is TRBJ2-5, the V gene TRBV11-2; the match to TRBD1 covers 8 bases. This CDR3 comprises 15 residues. The trim removed 5 bases at V and 4 bases at J, leaving 9 bases unmatched. Germline V gene sequence: CDR1 SGHAT, CDR2 FQNNGV.

In its sample, this clone was seen a few times. This chain connects TRBV5-4 to TRBJ1-6; the match to TRBD1 covers 7 bases. This CDR3 comprises 13 residues. Trimming cost V 6 bases and J 6 bases; bases outside gene matches: 3. Germline V CDR1 and CDR2: SGHNT, YYREEE (reference sequence). The CDR3 is CASKGQFNSPLHF. The CDR3 region has the DNA TGTGCCAGCAAGGGACAGTTTAATTCACCCCTCCACTTT.

The chain carries TRBV19 and TRBJ2-7; tentatively, D is TRBD2 (6 bases). This CDR3 spans 16 amino acids. V dropped 6 bases and J dropped 5 bases, with 23 bases sitting between them. Germline-derived CDR1 and CDR2 are LNHDA and SQIVND (reference sequence). CDR3 protein: CASSPTARDFTHEQYF. The CDR3 coding sequence is TGTGCCAGTAGCCCAACCGCCCGGGACTTCACGCACGAGCAGTACTTC.

This clone was detected only once. The chain links TRBV10-3 to TRBJ2-5, with D possibly TRBD1 on 5 matching bases. Per germline, CDR1 ENHRY and CDR2 SYGVKD. Trimming removed 4 bases from V and 2 bases from J, with 8 bases in between. The CDR3 extends over 13 amino acids. The CDR3 nucleotides read TGTGCCATCAGTGTCTCAGGGCAAGAGACCCAGTACTTC. Protein sequence: CAISVSGQETQYF.

In this sample, this clone turned up once. V gene TRBV6-4 combines with J gene TRBJ1-2, with a possible D match to TRBD1 (6 bases). The germline V gene has CDR1 MRHNA and CDR2 SNTAGT. With 4 bases removed from V and 6 bases from J, the gap between germline ends came to 15 bases. The CDR3 sequence is 14 residues long. The CDR3 protein is CASSADTTGNGYTF. The CDR3 DNA is TGTGCCAGCAGTGCGGACACGACAGGAAATGGCTACACCTTC.

This rearrangement joins TRBV3-1 (or the pseudogene TRBV3-2) to TRBJ1-3; no definite D call. The CDR3 runs to 16 residues. The germline V and J ends were trimmed by 3 bases and 0 bases, with 12 bases remaining between them. Germline assignment: CDR1 LGHDT and CDR2 YNNKEL (reference sequence). DNA for the CDR3: TGTGCCAGCAGCCAGTCGTCAACGAGCTCTGGAAACACCATATATTTT. Translating gives CASSQSSTSSGNTIYF.

The rearrangement links TRBV7-3 to TRBJ1-2; TRBD1 might be the D (6 bases). V was shortened by 4 bases and J by 4 bases, with 19 bases between the two germline ends. This CDR3 region has 16 residues. Germline V lookup: CDR1 SGHTA, CDR2 FQGTGA. The CDR3, as DNA: TGTGCCAGCAGCTCATCAAACAGGGTACCGGGCTATGGCTACACCTTC. This encodes CASSSSNRVPGYGYTF.

The chain uses TRBV2 and TRBJ1-1; D may be TRBD1 (6 bases). Germline V gene sequence: CDR1 SNHLY, CDR2 FYNNEI. CDR3 length: 13 amino acids. V lost 7 bases to trimming and J lost 10 bases, with 19 bases between them. CDR3 nucleotide sequence: TGTGCCAGCACCTTGGGGGGGCGTAGGTTAGCTTTCTTT. Its protein is CASTLGGRRLAFF.

The rearrangement links TRBV29-1 to TRBJ2-7; no firm D call. Germline lookup yields CDR1 SQVTM and CDR2 ANQGSEA. This CDR3 has 11 residues. Trimming pared 1 base from V and 3 bases from J, leaving 4 bases between. Here the CDR3 reads CSVEAGYEQYF. The CDR3 DNA reads as TGCAGCGTTGAAGCAGGCTACGAGCAGTACTTC.

This chain joins TRBV18 and TRBJ2-1; D call uncertain. CDR1 and CDR2 from the germline V gene are KGHSH and LQKENI. V lost 6 bases, J lost 3 bases, and 15 bases lay in between. The CDR3 covers 15 residues. The DNA for the CDR3 is TGTGCCAGCTCCCCTGTGGTAGCTGGCTACAATGAGCAGTTCTTC. Translating gives CASSPVVAGYNEQFF.

The genes are TRBV7-9 and TRBJ2-1; the match to TRBD2 covers 7 bases. The CDR3 consists of 15 residues. The V gene end was trimmed by 5 bases and the J gene end by 4 bases; junction bases not matched to a gene: 8. From germline, CDR1 is SEHNR and CDR2 FQNEAQ (reference sequence). The chain's CDR3 is CASSAGDWRYNEQFF. In DNA form, the CDR3 reads TGTGCCAGCAGCGCGGGGGATTGGAGGTACAATGAGCAGTTCTTC.

V and J are TRBV9 and TRBJ1-3; D uncertain. Germline V lookup: CDR1 SGDLS, CDR2 YYNGEE. CDR3 length: 16 amino acids. Trimming took 4 bases from V and 1 from J, leaving 15 bases between them. The CDR3 is CASSPTSGSSGNTIYF. The CDR3 region has the DNA TGTGCCAGCAGCCCCACATCAGGTTCATCTGGAAACACCATATATTTT.

The chain has TRBV7-9 and TRBJ2-3; 9 bases are shared with TRBD1. The CDR3 is made up of 15 amino acids. The V gene end was trimmed by 6 bases and the J gene end by 3 bases; junction bases not matched to a gene: 7. CDR1 is SEHNR, CDR2 FQNEAQ, per germline (reference sequence). The CDR3 is CASSRPGQGTDTQYF. The CDR3 nucleotides read TGTGCCAGCAGTCGACCGGGACAGGGAACAGATACGCAGTATTTT.

The J gene is TRBJ2-1, the V gene TRBV7-2; D unresolved. Germline values: CDR1 SGHTA, CDR2 FQGNSA. CDR3 length: 16 residues. The V gene lost 1 base and the J gene lost 1 base, with 11 bases spanning the gap. The CDR3 is CASSLGYSPSYNEQFF. As DNA, the CDR3 is TGTGCCAGCAGCTTAGGGTACAGTCCGTCCTACAATGAGCAGTTCTTC.

This clone was recorded only once. V usage is TRBV30 and J usage is TRBJ2-3, with D uncertain. The germline gives CDR1 GTSNPN, CDR2 SVGIG (reference sequence). The CDR3 runs to 15 residues. Deletions cut 4 bases from V and 4 bases from J, with 18 bases between. CDR3 in amino acids: CAWTSAYGGADTQYF. CDR3 DNA sequence: TGTGCCTGGACTAGTGCATATGGCGGTGCAGATACGCAGTATTTT.

V and J are TRBV2 and TRBJ1-5; D remains unclear. Trimming took 4 bases from V and 1 from J, leaving 11 bases between them. The CDR3 is made up of 15 amino acids. Germline V gives CDR1 SNHLY, CDR2 FYNNEI. CDR3 bases: TGTGCCAGCAGTGTAGAGGGCAGGAGCAATCAGCCCCAGCATTTT. Protein sequence: CASSVEGRSNQPQHF.

This chain links TRBV6-2 or TRBV6-3 with TRBJ1-5, with 7 bases matching TRBD1. Germline assignment: CDR1 MNHEY and CDR2 SVGEGT. J gave up 1 base and V 2 bases, and 5 bases lay outside the gene matches. This CDR3 comprises 16 residues. The CDR3 bases are TGTGCCAGCAGTTACGTGGGCAGGGGGAGCAATCAGCCCCAGCATTTT. Residues: CASSYVGRGSNQPQHF.

J is TRBJ2-5 and V is TRBV28, with 10 bases matching TRBD2. CDR3 length equals 15 residues. CDR1 is MDHEN, CDR2 SYDVKM, per germline. Losses at the gene ends were 4 bases for V and 8 bases for J; bases not matched to a gene: 10. The CDR3 DNA reads as TGTGCCAGCAGTTCCGGGGGTAGCGGGGGGCTAACCCAGTACTTC. It yields the protein CASSSGGSGGLTQYF.

The chain recombines TRBV7-8 with TRBJ1-4; TRBD1 matches 9 bases. CDR1 SGHVS and CDR2 FQNEAQ come from the germline V gene. V shed 0 bases and J 10 bases; nucleotides not matched to a gene: 6. This CDR3 is built from 15 residues. DNA for the CDR3: TGTGCCAGCAGCTTAGCGGGACAGGGCCTCGGAAAACTGTTTTTT. Translation: CASSLAGQGLGKLFF.